The next 26 T cell receptor beta chains were all read from a single sample in a study of shared clonotypes between healthy human individuals. Profiling relied on immunoSEQ multiplex PCR, and the TCRdb table lists in-frame clones only, not all of them. The data contain 1.5 million to 1.9 million clones, 95% to 99% of them singletons. Sequencing was done on a sample of naive CD4+ T cells sorted from blood. As for subset: CD45RA+ positively selected. These receptors were obtained from a man aged 25 to 40 in good health.

CDR3 coding DNA: TGTGCCAGCCGCCTCGGGGCTGGGGATGGGTACACTGAAGCTTTCTTT. It is translated as CASRLGAGDGYTEAFF. The genes are TRBV7-9 and TRBJ1-1, with D tentatively TRBD1 (5 bases). The V end lost 8 bases, the J end lost 3 bases, and 22 bases lay between the germline ends. There are 16 residues in the CDR3. Germline values: CDR1 SEHNR, CDR2 FQNEAQ (reference sequence). The full variable domain, its missing parts supplied by reference TRBV7-9 and TRBJ1-1, is DTGVSQNPRHKITKRGQNVTFRCDPISEHNRLYWYRQTLGQGPEFLTYFQNEAQLEKSRLLSDRFSAERPKGSFSTLEIQRTEQGDSAMYLCASRLGAGDGYTEAFFGQGTRLTVV.

V is TRBV7-2 and J is TRBJ2-3; TRBD2 agrees at 10 bases. The ends lost 3 bases at V and 9 bases at J; junction bases unmatched: 3. Germline CDR1 SGHTA, CDR2 FQGNSA. The CDR3 has 13 residues. CDR3: CASSFKRGGTQYF. In DNA, the CDR3 is TGTGCCAGCAGCTTTAAGCGGGGGGGGACGCAGTATTTT.

The chain joins TRBV5-1 to TRBJ1-1; 7 positions agree with TRBD1. The CDR3 is 16 amino acids. Looked up from germline, CDR1 is SGHRS and CDR2 is YFSETQ. V was clipped by 4 bases and J by 0 bases; unmatched bases: 9. CDR3 DNA: TGCGCCAGCAGCCCTTCGACAGGGAATATGAACACTGAAGCTTTCTTT. Translating gives CASSPSTGNMNTEAFF.

J is TRBJ1-1 and V is TRBV10-3, with D possibly being TRBD1 (6 bases). CDR3 size: 15 residues. Trimming took 8 bases from V and 1 from J, leaving 17 bases between them. CDR1 is ENHRY and CDR2 is SYGVKD in the germline V gene. The CDR3 loop is CAIRDALGQNTEAFF. CDR3 sequence (DNA): TGTGCCATCCGCGATGCCTTGGGACAGAACACTGAAGCTTTCTTT.

This chain connects TRBV9 to TRBJ2-7, with 9 nucleotides matching TRBD2. This CDR3 is 16 amino acids long. V lost 0 bases and J lost 2; bases outside the gene matches: 6. Germline V gives CDR1 SGDLS, CDR2 YYNGEE. As DNA, the CDR3 is TGTGCCAGCAGCGTAGCTTCCGGCGGGAGGGCCTACGAGCAGTACTTC. Encoded protein: CASSVASGGRAYEQYF. Together with reference TRBV9 and TRBJ2-7, the CDR3 gives the full variable domain: DSGVTQTPKHLITATGQRVTLRCSPRSGDLSVYWYQQSLDQGLQFLIQYYNGEERAKGNILERFSAQQFPDLHSELNLSSLELGDSALYFCASSVASGGRAYEQYFGPGTRLTVT.

V is TRBV18 and J is TRBJ2-5, with 7 nucleotides matching TRBD2. The end of the DNA aligns better with TRBJ2-7, so the J call may be wrong. CDR1 is KGHSH and CDR2 is LQKENI in the germline V gene. The CDR3 is made up of 15 amino acids. CDR3 region: CASSQTGGLLNEQYF. The CDR3 coding sequence is TGTGCCAGCTCACAGACGGGAGGCCTCCTGAACGAGCAGTACTTC.

The chain has TRBV10-3 and TRBJ2-4, with 16 positions matching TRBD2. The J segment lost 7 bases and the V segment lost 2 bases, leaving 11 bases of the junction unmatched. Germline V gene lookup returns CDR1 ENHRY and CDR2 SYGVKD. The CDR3 runs to 19 residues. The CDR3 sequence: CAISEHPGLAGGRVNIQYF. Here the CDR3 DNA reads TGTGCCATCAGTGAGCACCCGGGACTAGCGGGAGGGCGGGTCAACATTCAGTACTTC.

The CDR3 is CASRHLAGAGYEQYF. The CDR3 bases are TGTGCCAGCCGGCATTTAGCGGGAGCCGGCTACGAGCAGTACTTC. The chain carries TRBV28 and TRBJ2-7; 9 bases agree with TRBD2. In germline, CDR1 is MDHEN, CDR2 SYDVKM. Trimming took 8 bases from V and 3 from J; bases not matched to a gene: 11. The CDR3 sequence is 15 residues long.

The gene calls are TRBV6-1 and TRBJ1-2; 8 bases map to TRBD1. The V gene end was trimmed by 6 bases and the J gene end by 0 bases; junction bases not matched to a gene: 3. The CDR3 has 14 amino acids. CDR1 and CDR2 from the germline V gene are MNHNS and SASEGT. The CDR3 DNA reads as TGTGCCAGCAGCAGGGGGCACGCTAACTATGGCTACACCTTC. This sequence encodes CASSRGHANYGYTF.

This chain uses TRBV5-1 with TRBJ2-3; D unresolved. V was clipped by 0 bases and J by 0 bases, with 11 bases between them. Germline lookup yields CDR1 SGHRS and CDR2 YFSETQ. The CDR3 has 16 amino acids. The CDR3 nucleotides read TGCGCCAGCAGCTTGGAAGGGTACTCTAGCACAGATACGCAGTATTTT. Its protein is CASSLEGYSSTDTQYF. Complete variable domain (other parts from reference TRBV5-1 and TRBJ2-3): KAGVTQTPRYLIKTRGQQVTLSCSPISGHRSVSWYQQTPGQGLQFLFEYFSETQRNKGNFPGRFSGRQFSNSRSEMNVSTLELGDSALYLCASSLEGYSSTDTQYFGPGTRLTVL.

About this clone itself: Other nucleotide sequences in the sample specify the same CDR3. V is TRBV6-5 and J is TRBJ2-7; D remains ambiguous. Looked up from germline, CDR1 is MNHEY and CDR2 is SVGAGI. The length of the CDR3 is 14 residues. The V end lost 0 bases, the J end lost 0 bases, and 6 bases lay between the germline ends. The CDR3 nucleotides read TGTGCCAGCAGTTACTCTTGGAACTCCTACGAGCAGTACTTC. This gives the protein CASSYSWNSYEQYF.

The V and J genes are TRBV28 and TRBJ2-1, with a possible D match to TRBD1 (5 bases). Between the trimmed V and J ends, which lost 10 bases and 3 bases, there was a span of 13 bases. The CDR3 runs 13 residues. CDR1 is MDHEN, CDR2 SYDVKM, per germline. CDR3 amino acids: CAIDSPYYNEQFF. The CDR3 DNA reads as TGTGCCATTGACAGCCCGTACTACAATGAGCAGTTCTTC.

This clone was counted once. CDR3 DNA sequence: TGCGCCAGCAGCCAAGATCCCACGGACAGGGGGAATCAGCCCCAGCATTTT. Translating gives CASSQDPTDRGNQPQHF. V gene TRBV4-1 combines with J gene TRBJ1-5; 10 bases agree with TRBD1. Looked up from germline, CDR1 is MGHRA and CDR2 is YSYEKL. After removal of 0 bases from V and 4 bases from J, the junction contained 6 bases not matched to a gene. The CDR3 extends over 17 amino acids.

This chain links TRBV6-5 with TRBJ1-1, with a tentative D call TRBD1 (5 bases). Trimming removed 2 bases at V and 8 bases at J, with 12 bases between. CDR1 is MNHEY, CDR2 SVGAGI, per germline. The CDR3 has 13 residues. CDR3: CASSYVVTAEAFF. The DNA for the CDR3 is TGTGCCAGCAGTTACGTAGTGACAGCAGAAGCTTTCTTT.

V is TRBV9 and J is TRBJ1-3; 8 bases align to TRBD1. The V gene end was trimmed by 3 bases and the J gene end by 0 bases; junction bases not matched to a gene: 5. The CDR3 covers 16 residues. Germline V lookup: CDR1 SGDLS, CDR2 YYNGEE. The CDR3 sequence: CASSAGQGISGNTIYF. In DNA, the CDR3 is TGTGCCAGCAGCGCTGGACAGGGCATCTCTGGAAACACCATATATTTT.

The genes are TRBV14 and TRBJ2-3; D possibly uses TRBD1 or TRBD2 (5 bases each). Trimming pared 4 bases from V and 2 bases from J, leaving 19 bases between. Germline-derived CDR1 and CDR2 are SGHDN and FVKESK. This CDR3 is built from 17 residues. CDR3 in amino acids: CASSRGGGITITDTQYF. Written as DNA, the CDR3 is TGTGCCAGCAGCCGTGGGGGTGGTATCACGATCACAGATACGCAGTATTTT.

V usage is TRBV5-6 and J usage is TRBJ2-2; 11 bases fit TRBD2. With 3 bases clipped from V and 2 bases from J, the junction kept 3 bases outside the gene matches. This CDR3 contains 16 residues. CDR1 is SGHDT, CDR2 YYEEEE, per germline. Here the CDR3 reads CASSSSGRLNTGELFF. In DNA, the CDR3 is TGTGCCAGCAGCTCTAGCGGGAGGCTTAACACCGGGGAGCTGTTTTTT.

As for this clone: The sample has other DNA sequences that encode this CDR3 too. The chain has TRBV7-3 and TRBJ2-2, with TRBD2 matching 7 bases. Trimming took 8 bases from V and 2 from J; bases not matched to a gene: 2. CDR3 length equals 13 residues. Germline lookup yields CDR1 SGHTA and CDR2 FQGTGA. Here the CDR3 DNA reads TGTGCCAGCGGGACTACTAACACCGGGGAGCTGTTTTTT. Protein product: CASGTTNTGELFF.

CDR3 region: CASSYTGYRDEQFF. CDR3 coding DNA: TGTGCCAGCAGTTATACAGGGTATCGGGATGAGCAGTTCTTC. The chain combines TRBV6-5 with TRBJ2-1; D is perhaps TRBD1 (6 bases). The CDR3 consists of 14 residues. CDR1 MNHEY and CDR2 SVGAGI come from the germline V gene. V gave up 3 bases and J gave up 8 bases, with 14 bases separating them.

The chain joins TRBV4-1 to TRBJ2-3; D remains unclear. The CDR3 runs to 12 residues. V was cut by 1 base and J by 6 bases, with 5 bases left in between. In germline, CDR1 is MGHRA, CDR2 YSYEKL. CDR3 coding DNA: TGCGCCAGCAGCCAAGTGCGGGATACGCAGTATTTT. Translated: CASSQVRDTQYF.

The chain carries TRBV6-6 and TRBJ2-1; D not certain. Germline loops: CDR1 MNHNY, CDR2 SVGAGI (reference sequence). CDR3 length: 12 amino acids. V lost 3 bases and J lost 7, with 7 bases in between. CDR3 in amino acids: CASSYQSNEQFF. Written as DNA, the CDR3 is TGTGCCAGCAGTTATCAAAGTAATGAGCAGTTCTTC.

The CDR3 nucleotides are TGTGCCAGCTCACCCTACCGACTCGGGCAGGGGGTATTCTATGGCTACACCTTC. It yields the protein CASSPYRLGQGVFYGYTF. The chain employs TRBV18 and TRBJ1-2, with TRBD1 matching 7 bases. The junction had 17 bases not matched to a gene; V was cut back by 3 bases and J by 4 bases. This CDR3 has 18 amino acids. Per germline, CDR1 KGHSH and CDR2 LQKENI.

The chain links TRBV28 to TRBJ2-7, with 10 bases that match TRBD2. The ends lost 5 bases at V and 12 bases at J; junction bases unmatched: 13. Germline CDR1 and CDR2: MDHEN and SYDVKM. This CDR3 region has 14 residues. CDR3 in DNA: TGTGCCAGCAGTCTCGGGCTAGCGGGAGAGCAGCGGTACTTC. Translated, it gives CASSLGLAGEQRYF.

J is TRBJ1-5 and V is TRBV27; D call uncertain. V lost 5 bases to trimming and J lost 0 bases, with 17 bases between them. CDR1 is MNHEY and CDR2 is SMNVEV in the germline V gene (reference sequence). This CDR3 has 17 amino acids. The CDR3 reads CASSPRLQMISNQPQHF. In nucleotides, the CDR3 is TGTGCCAGCAGTCCGAGGCTCCAGATGATTAGCAATCAGCCCCAGCATTTT.

The V and J genes are TRBV5-1 and TRBJ2-7; TRBD2 agrees at 7 bases. The V gene end was trimmed by 4 bases and the J gene end by 4 bases; junction bases not matched to a gene: 5. The CDR3 sequence is 13 residues long. The germline V gene has CDR1 SGHRS and CDR2 YFSETQ. CDR3 protein: CASSVPGGYEQYF. For the CDR3, the DNA is TGCGCCAGCAGCGTCCCCGGGGGGTACGAGCAGTACTTC.

This clone was recorded once. V and J are TRBV5-1 and TRBJ1-2; the D gene is possibly TRBD1 (5 bases). CDR1 is SGHRS and CDR2 is YFSETQ in the germline V gene. The CDR3 sequence is 13 residues long. V was trimmed by 0 bases and J by 7 bases, leaving 10 bases between them. CDR3 protein: CASSLEGLPGYTF. The CDR3, as DNA: TGCGCCAGCAGCTTGGAGGGGTTGCCTGGCTACACCTTC.